This is a list of T cell receptor beta chains from one sample in a study of CD8 T cells in Susac syndrome. TCRdb re-derived calls from the immunoSEQ multiplex PCR reads in MiXCR, one entry per CDR3 protein. In the table there are about 290,000 distinct CDR3 sequences, approximately 85% of which are singletons. Material for sequencing was CD8+ T cells from PBMCs. These receptors originate from a human donor with multiple sclerosis. Both conserved end residues are part of each CDR3. Each record gives: J gene, V gene, clone size, D gene, CDR3 protein, CDR3 DNA. D genes are given only for firm matches. The size field is filled for only some rows; it gives once, few, many or a size class.

TRBJ2-7 TRBV5-6 . TRBD2 CASSFSRGLADEQYF TGTGCCAGCAGCTTTAGTCGGGGACTAGCGGATGAGCAGTACTTC
TRBJ2-7 TRBV15 . TRBD1 CATSRTRDREQYF TGTGCCACCAGCAGAACCCGGGACAGGGAACAGTACTTC
TRBJ2-1 TRBV6-2/TRBV6-3 once . CASSYPPLVPPPPFYNEQFF TGTGCCAGCAGTTACCCTCCCCTAGTACCCCCCCCACCCTTTTACAATGAGCAGTTCTTC
TRBJ1-2 TRBV7-3 . . CASSSTASPNYGYTF TGTGCCAGCAGCTCGACAGCCTCCCCTAACTATGGCTACACCTTC
TRBJ2-2 TRBV19 . . CASSMQGHNTGELFF TGTGCCAGTAGTATGCAGGGACACAACACCGGGGAGCTGTTTTTT
TRBJ1-1 TRBV10-3 . . CAISEEGGNTEAFF TGTGCCATCAGTGAGGAGGGGGGGAACACTGAAGCTTTCTTT
TRBJ2-7 TRBV27 . . CASSFAPEGQNEQYF TGTGCCAGCAGTTTCGCCCCCGAGGGGCAGAACGAGCAGTACTTC
TRBJ2-7 TRBV13 . . CASSLFNSLYPFAYEQYF TGTGCCAGCAGCTTATTTAACAGTCTGTATCCCTTTGCCTACGAGCAGTACTTC
TRBJ2-7 TRBV6-5 . . CASSYLVPGGAYEQYF TGTGCCAGCAGTTACTTGGTCCCAGGAGGAGCCTACGAGCAGTACTTC
TRBJ2-1 TRBV20-1 . TRBD1 CSAEDEDRVSYNEQFF TGCAGTGCAGAGGACGAGGACAGGGTGTCCTACAATGAGCAGTTCTTC
TRBJ2-7 TRBV11-2 . . CASSPTTATEQYF TGTGCCAGCAGCCCCACGACAGCTACCGAGCAGTACTTC
TRBJ1-1 TRBV9 . . CASSGHRELNTEAFF TGTGCCAGCAGCGGACATCGAGAGCTGAACACTGAAGCTTTCTTT
TRBJ2-3 TRBV6-2/TRBV6-3 . TRBD2 CASSYPSGEDYTDTQYF TGTGCCAGCAGTTACCCTAGCGGGGAAGATTACACAGATACGCAGTATTTT
TRBJ1-1 TRBV29-1 . . CSVDQRGRAFF TGCAGCGTTGATCAAAGGGGGAGAGCTTTCTTT
TRBJ1-4 TRBV28 . . CASRPRYGAKEKLFF TGTGCCAGCAGACCCCGGTATGGGGCAAAGGAAAAACTGTTTTTT
TRBJ2-1 TRBV20-1 . TRBD2 CSARTSGDNEQFF TGCAGTGCTAGAACTAGCGGGGACAATGAGCAGTTCTTC